What follows is one T cell receptor (beta chain) and its context. As yet, its antigen is unknown. Looked up from germline, CDR1 is MDHEN and CDR2 is SYDVKM. The CDR3 runs to 14 residues. V gave up 1 base and J gave up 4 bases, with 10 bases separating them. These data originate in a study of cytomegalovirus exposure and HLA in healthy donors. Study in general: Of all 400 or so donors who were genotyped, 70% to 85% belonged to the Caucasian-associated ancestry cluster. Whole-study results and caveats: Confirmation was obtained in vitro that a few CMV-associated chains are specific for CMV antigens.

Researchers ran the PCR with 60 Vbeta and 13 Jbeta primers. This table comes from immunoSEQ multiplex PCR, and its TCRdb copy is limited to in-frame clones, with some not included. Among around 150,000 clones listed, around 79% were seen once. The origin of this receptor is a man between 50 and 59 years old in good health and CMV-seropositive. This chain links TRBV28 with TRBJ1-1, with D perhaps TRBD1 (6 bases). The source material was PBMCs. CDR3 protein: CASSLLAGVTEAFF. CDR3 coding DNA: TGTGCCAGCAGTTTATTGGCAGGGGTCACTGAAGCTTTCTTT.